This entry lists 9 T cell receptor beta chains sequenced from one sample in a study of blood T cell repertoires in COVID-19. Libraries were prepared by immunoSEQ multiplex PCR; TCRdb keeps only in-frame clonotypes and omits some of them. The data hold tens of thousands of clones, with 70% to 90% observed a single time. Sequencing was done on a sample of peripheral blood. These TCRs come from a woman of 80 years or more with acute or convalescent COVID-19.

The gene calls are TRBV5-1 and TRBJ2-3, with D maybe TRBD2 (6 bases). CDR1 and CDR2 (germline): SGHRS, YFSETQ. The V and J ends lost 0 bases and 3 bases respectively, with 11 bases between them. This CDR3 has 15 amino acids. This CDR3 reads CASSLAGSTTDTQYF. The CDR3 DNA reads TGCGCCAGCAGCTTGGCCGGGAGCACAACAGATACGCAGTATTTT.

This rearrangement joins TRBV9 to TRBJ2-5, with 8 bases identical to TRBD2. The CDR3 is 15 amino acids. The J segment lost 0 bases and the V segment lost 4 bases, leaving 5 bases of the junction unmatched. Germline lookup yields CDR1 SGDLS and CDR2 YYNGEE. The CDR3 DNA follows: TGTGCCAGCAGCACCGGGGGGGCTCACCAAGAGACCCAGTACTTC. Its translation: CASSTGGAHQETQYF.

The J gene is TRBJ1-4, the V gene TRBV7-8; no clear D gene. CDR1 and CDR2 (germline): SGHVS, FQNEAQ. The CDR3 is 15 residues long. With 4 bases removed from V and 6 bases from J, the gap between germline ends came to 15 bases. The CDR3 here is CASSSQSDNDEKLFF. Here the CDR3 DNA reads TGTGCCAGCAGCTCCCAATCCGACAATGATGAAAAACTGTTTTTT.

This sequence joins TRBV4-2 and TRBJ1-3; D perhaps matches TRBD1 (5 bases). Trimming shortened V by 1 base and J by 2 bases, and 18 bases separated the two germline ends. Germline assignment: CDR1 LGHNA and CDR2 YNFKEQ. The CDR3 has 18 amino acids. CDR3 bases: TGTGCCAGCAGCCAAGGTAGTCCCGCGGCAGGGACTGGAAACACCATATATTTT. Its protein is CASSQGSPAAGTGNTIYF.

The genes are TRBV5-1 and TRBJ1-2; TRBD1 aligns across 9 bases. The CDR3 totals 17 residues. From germline, CDR1 is SGHRS and CDR2 YFSETQ. The V gene end was trimmed by 1 base and the J gene end by 1 base; junction bases not matched to a gene: 8. The CDR3 sequence: CASSLQDRGNFNYGYTF. In DNA form, the CDR3 reads TGCGCCAGCAGCTTGCAGGACAGGGGAAACTTTAACTATGGCTACACCTTC.

The table lists this clone with a count of one. The chain joins TRBV7-3 to TRBJ2-5; weak D call: TRBD1 (6 bases). The CDR3 is 14 amino acids. The germline V and J ends were trimmed by 5 bases and 2 bases, with 12 bases remaining between them. Germline CDR1 and CDR2: SGHTA and FQGTGA. The CDR3 DNA reads as TGTGCCAGCAGCCCAAGGGGGAATCAAGAGACCCAGTACTTC. Encoded protein: CASSPRGNQETQYF.

The rearrangement links TRBV10-3 to TRBJ1-4; D is uncertain. The CDR3 contains 14 residues. The V gene lost 0 bases and the J gene lost 5 bases, with 7 bases spanning the gap. Germline V gene data show CDR1 as ENHRY and CDR2 as SYGVKD. This CDR3 is CAISESGPNEKLFF. Written as DNA, the CDR3 is TGTGCCATCAGTGAGTCGGGCCCAAATGAAAAACTGTTTTTT.

The CDR3 coding sequence is TGTGCCAGCAGTTTGACTAGCACGAACACCGGGGAGCTGTTTTTT. As protein: CASSLTSTNTGELFF. V gene TRBV27 combines with J gene TRBJ2-2; 7 nucleotides line up with TRBD2. V trimming: 3 bases; J trimming: 0 bases; junction bases outside the gene matches: 1. Germline V gene data show CDR1 as MNHEY and CDR2 as SMNVEV (reference sequence). The CDR3 has 15 residues.

V and J are TRBV3-1 (or the pseudogene TRBV3-2) and TRBJ2-7; the D gene is possibly TRBD1 (6 bases). The CDR3 is made up of 16 amino acids. The germline V and J ends were trimmed by 3 bases and 0 bases, with 15 bases remaining between them. Germline V gene sequence: CDR1 LGHDT, CDR2 YNNKEL (reference sequence). Here the CDR3 reads CASSQAGGLVSYEQYF. For the CDR3, the DNA is TGTGCCAGCAGCCAGGCTGGGGGCCTTGTCTCCTACGAGCAGTACTTC.